Sequencing of this T cell receptor beta chain was carried out in a study of blood T cell repertoires in COVID-19. Donors were grouped by their self-reported clinical history. Repertoires were generated with immunoSEQ multiplex PCR, while TCRdb's copy carries only in-frame clones and drops some. The repertoire holds 190,000 or so clones, with around 90% as singletons. The germline gives CDR1 LNHDA, CDR2 SQIVND (reference sequence). Trimming left V 6 bases short and J 4 bases short, with 13 bases between. CDR3 length: 14 residues. The receptor was derived from a young woman who had recovered from COVID-19. The chain couples TRBV19 to TRBJ2-1, with a weak D call TRBD2 (5 bases). Sequencing was carried out using PBMCs or T cells enriched from blood (not recorded which). The CDR3 region has the DNA TGTGCCAGTAGCCCGACGGGCGGGTACAATGAGCAGTTCTTC. It codes for CASSPTGGYNEQFF.